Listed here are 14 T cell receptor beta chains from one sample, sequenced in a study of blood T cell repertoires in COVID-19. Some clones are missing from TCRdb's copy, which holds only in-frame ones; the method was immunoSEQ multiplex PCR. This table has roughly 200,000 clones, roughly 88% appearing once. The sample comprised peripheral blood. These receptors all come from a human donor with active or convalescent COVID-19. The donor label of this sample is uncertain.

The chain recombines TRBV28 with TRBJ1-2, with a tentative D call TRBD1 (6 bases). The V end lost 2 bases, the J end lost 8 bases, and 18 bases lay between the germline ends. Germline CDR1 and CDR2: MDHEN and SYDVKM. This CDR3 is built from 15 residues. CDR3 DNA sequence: TGTGCCAGCAGTTTAAGTTCAGGGGAAAGGGGAGGCTACACCTTC. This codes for CASSLSSGERGGYTF.

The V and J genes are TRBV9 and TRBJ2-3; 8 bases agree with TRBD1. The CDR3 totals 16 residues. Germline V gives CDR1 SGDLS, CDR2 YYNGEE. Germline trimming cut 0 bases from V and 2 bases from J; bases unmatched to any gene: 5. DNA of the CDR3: TGTGCCAGCAGCGTAGGGCAGGGGGCGTCCACAGATACGCAGTATTTT. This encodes CASSVGQGASTDTQYF.

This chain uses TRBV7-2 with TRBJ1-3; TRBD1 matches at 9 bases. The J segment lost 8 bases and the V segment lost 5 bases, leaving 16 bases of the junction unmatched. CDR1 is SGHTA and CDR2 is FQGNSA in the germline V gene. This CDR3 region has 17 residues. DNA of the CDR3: TGTGCCAGCAGCGAGACAGGGGGGCTCCCAAAAGACGACACCATATATTTT. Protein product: CASSETGGLPKDDTIYF.

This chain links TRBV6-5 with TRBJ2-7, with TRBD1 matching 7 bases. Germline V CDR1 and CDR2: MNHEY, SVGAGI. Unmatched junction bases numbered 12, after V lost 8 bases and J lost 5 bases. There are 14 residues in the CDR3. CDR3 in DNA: TGTGCCAGCGCCTCCCAGACAGGGCCCCACGAGCAGTACTTC. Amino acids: CASASQTGPHEQYF.

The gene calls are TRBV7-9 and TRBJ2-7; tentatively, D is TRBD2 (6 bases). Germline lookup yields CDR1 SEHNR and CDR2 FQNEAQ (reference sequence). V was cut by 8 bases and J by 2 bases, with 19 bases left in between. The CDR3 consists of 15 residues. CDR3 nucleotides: TGTGCCAGCGGCCGGGCCGGGAGTGGGACCTACGAGCAGTACTTC. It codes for CASGRAGSGTYEQYF.

CDR3 sequence: CASSLTSGLPDEQFF. The CDR3 DNA reads TGTGCCAGCAGCTTAACTAGCGGGCTACCGGATGAGCAGTTCTTC. This chain uses TRBV7-7 with TRBJ2-1; 9 bases line up with TRBD2. Germline V lookup: CDR1 SSHAT, CDR2 FNYEAQ (reference sequence). The CDR3 length is 15 residues. V was clipped by 2 bases and J by 8 bases; unmatched bases: 7.

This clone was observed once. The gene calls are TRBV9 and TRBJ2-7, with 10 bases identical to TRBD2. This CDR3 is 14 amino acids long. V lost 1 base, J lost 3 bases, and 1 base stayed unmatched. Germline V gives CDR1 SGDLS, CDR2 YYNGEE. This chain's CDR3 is CASSVLAGDYEQYF. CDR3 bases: TGTGCCAGCAGCGTACTAGCGGGGGACTACGAGCAGTACTTC.

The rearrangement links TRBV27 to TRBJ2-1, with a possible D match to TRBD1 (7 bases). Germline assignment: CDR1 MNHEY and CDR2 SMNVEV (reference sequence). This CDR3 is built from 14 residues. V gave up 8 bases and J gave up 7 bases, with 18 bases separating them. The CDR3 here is CASCIDRAGNEQFF. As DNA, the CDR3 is TGTGCCAGCTGTATCGACAGGGCGGGGAATGAGCAGTTCTTC.

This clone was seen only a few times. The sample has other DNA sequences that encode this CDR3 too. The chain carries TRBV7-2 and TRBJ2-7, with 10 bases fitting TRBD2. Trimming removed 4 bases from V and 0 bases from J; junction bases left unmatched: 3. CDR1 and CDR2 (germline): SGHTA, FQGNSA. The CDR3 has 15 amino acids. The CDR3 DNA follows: TGTGCCAGCAGCTCGTTAGCGGGGGGCTCCTACGAGCAGTACTTC. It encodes CASSSLAGGSYEQYF.

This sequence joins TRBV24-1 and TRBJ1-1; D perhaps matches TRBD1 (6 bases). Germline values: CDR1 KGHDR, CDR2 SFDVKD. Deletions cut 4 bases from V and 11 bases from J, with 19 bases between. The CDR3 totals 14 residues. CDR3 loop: CATSDAPSITGAFF. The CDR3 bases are TGTGCCACCAGTGACGCCCCTTCCATAACAGGGGCTTTCTTT.

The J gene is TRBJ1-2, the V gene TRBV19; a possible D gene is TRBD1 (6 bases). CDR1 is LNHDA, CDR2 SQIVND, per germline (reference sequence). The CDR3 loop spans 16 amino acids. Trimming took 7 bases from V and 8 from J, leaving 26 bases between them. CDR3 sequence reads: CASITGDGQPASGYTF. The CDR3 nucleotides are TGTGCCAGTATCACTGGGGACGGACAGCCTGCGAGCGGCTACACCTTC.

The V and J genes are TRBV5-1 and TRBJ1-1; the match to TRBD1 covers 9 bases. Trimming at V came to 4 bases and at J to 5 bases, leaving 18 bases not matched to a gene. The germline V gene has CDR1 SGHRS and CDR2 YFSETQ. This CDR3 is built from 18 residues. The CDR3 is CASSITGTGKALRTEAFF. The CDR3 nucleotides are TGCGCCAGCAGCATTACCGGGACAGGGAAGGCTTTGAGGACTGAAGCTTTCTTT.

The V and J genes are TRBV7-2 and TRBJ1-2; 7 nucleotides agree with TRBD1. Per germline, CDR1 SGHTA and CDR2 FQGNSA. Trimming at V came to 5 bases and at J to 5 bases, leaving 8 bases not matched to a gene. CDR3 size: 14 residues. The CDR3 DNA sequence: TGTGCCAGCAGCCCGACGACAGGGCCATATGGCTACACCTTC. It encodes CASSPTTGPYGYTF. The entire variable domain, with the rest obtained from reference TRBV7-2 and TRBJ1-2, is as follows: GAGVSQSPSNKVTEKGKDVELRCDPISGHTALYWYRQSLGQGLEFLIYFQGNSAPDKSGLPSDRFSAERTGGSVSTLTIQRTQQEDSAVYLCASSPTTGPYGYTFGSGTRLTVV.

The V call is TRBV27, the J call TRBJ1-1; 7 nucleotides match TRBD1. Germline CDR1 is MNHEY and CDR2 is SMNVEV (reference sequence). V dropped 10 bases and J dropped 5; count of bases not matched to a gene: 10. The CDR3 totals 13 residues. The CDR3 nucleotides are TGTGCCAACAGGGGACTAGGGCGTACTGAAGCTTTCTTT. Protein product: CANRGLGRTEAFF.